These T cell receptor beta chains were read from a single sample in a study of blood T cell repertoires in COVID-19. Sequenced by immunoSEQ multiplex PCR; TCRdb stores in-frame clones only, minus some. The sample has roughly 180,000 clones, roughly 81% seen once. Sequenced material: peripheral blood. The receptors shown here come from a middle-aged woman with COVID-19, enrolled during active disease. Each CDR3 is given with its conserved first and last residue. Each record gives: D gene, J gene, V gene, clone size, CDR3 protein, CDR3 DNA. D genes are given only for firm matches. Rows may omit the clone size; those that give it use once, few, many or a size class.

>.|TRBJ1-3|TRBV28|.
CASSIIAGNTIYF
TGTGCCAGCAGTATTATAGCCGGAAACACCATATATTTT
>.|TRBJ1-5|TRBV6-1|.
CASSEGASSQPQHF
TGTGCCAGCAGTGAGGGGGCGAGTTCCCAGCCCCAGCATTTT
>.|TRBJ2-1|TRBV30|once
CASQHVWTKQFF
TGTGCCTCACAACACGTATGGACAAAGCAGTTCTTC
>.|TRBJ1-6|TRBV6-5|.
CASRLQTGTNSPLHF
TGTGCCAGCAGACTACAAACAGGGACCAATTCACCCCTCCACTTT
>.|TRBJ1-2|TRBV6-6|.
CASSYPGSHYGYTF
TGTGCCAGCAGTTACCCAGGCAGCCACTATGGCTACACCTTC
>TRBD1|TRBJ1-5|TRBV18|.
CASSPLGQGDAGQHF
TGTGCCAGCTCACCGTTGGGACAGGGGGACGCGGGCCAGCATTTT
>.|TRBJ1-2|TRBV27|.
CASREWQANNYGYTF
TGTGCCAGCCGGGAATGGCAGGCTAATAACTATGGCTACACCTTC
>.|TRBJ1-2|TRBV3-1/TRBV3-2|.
CASSPQGVSNYGYTF
TGTGCCAGCAGCCCACAAGGGGTTTCTAACTATGGCTACACCTTC
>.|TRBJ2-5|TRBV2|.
CASSEVAGGETQYF
TGTGCCAGCAGTGAGGTAGCTGGCGGAGAGACCCAGTACTTC
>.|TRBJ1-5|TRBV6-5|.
CASRVRGPNQPQHF
TGTGCCAGCAGGGTGCGGGGACCCAATCAGCCCCAGCATTTT
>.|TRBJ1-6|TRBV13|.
CASSQHQSTTDSPLHF
TGTGCCAGCAGTCAACATCAATCGACAACGGATTCACCCCTCCACTTT
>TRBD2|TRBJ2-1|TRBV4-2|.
CASSQGTRAGFSNEQFF
TGTGCCAGCAGCCAAGGAACCAGAGCGGGGTTTTCCAATGAGCAGTTCTTC
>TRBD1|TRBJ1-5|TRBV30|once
CAWGAGTGGLYQPQHF
TGTGCCTGGGGCGCCGGGACAGGGGGCCTTTATCAGCCCCAGCATTTT